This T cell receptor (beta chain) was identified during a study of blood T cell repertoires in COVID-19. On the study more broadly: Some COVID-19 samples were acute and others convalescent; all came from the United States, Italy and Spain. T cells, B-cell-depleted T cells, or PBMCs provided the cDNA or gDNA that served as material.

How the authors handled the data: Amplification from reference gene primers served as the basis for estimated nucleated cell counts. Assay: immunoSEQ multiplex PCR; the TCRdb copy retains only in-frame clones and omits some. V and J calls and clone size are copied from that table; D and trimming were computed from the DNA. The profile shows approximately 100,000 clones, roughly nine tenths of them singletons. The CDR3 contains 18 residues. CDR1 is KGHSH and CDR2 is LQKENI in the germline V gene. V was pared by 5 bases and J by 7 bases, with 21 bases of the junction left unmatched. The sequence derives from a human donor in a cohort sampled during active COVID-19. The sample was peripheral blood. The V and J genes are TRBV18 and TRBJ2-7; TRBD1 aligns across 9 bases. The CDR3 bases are TGTGCCAGCTCATCCGACCTCTCGACCGGGACAGGGTCCGGTGAGCAGTACTTC. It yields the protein CASSSDLSTGTGSGEQYF.